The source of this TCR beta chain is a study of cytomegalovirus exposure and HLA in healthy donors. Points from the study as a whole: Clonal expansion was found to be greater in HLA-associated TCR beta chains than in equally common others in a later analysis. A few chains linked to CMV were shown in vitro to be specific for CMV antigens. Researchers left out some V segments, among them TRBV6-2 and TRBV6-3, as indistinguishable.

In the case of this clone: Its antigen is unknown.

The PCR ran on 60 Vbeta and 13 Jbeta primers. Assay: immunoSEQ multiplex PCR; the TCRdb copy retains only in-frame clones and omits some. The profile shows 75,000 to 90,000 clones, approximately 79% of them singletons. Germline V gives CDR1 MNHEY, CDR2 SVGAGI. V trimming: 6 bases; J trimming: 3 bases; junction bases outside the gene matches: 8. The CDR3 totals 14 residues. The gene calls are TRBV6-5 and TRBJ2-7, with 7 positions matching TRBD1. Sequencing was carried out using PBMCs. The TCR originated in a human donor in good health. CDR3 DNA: TGTGCCAGCAGGACCGGGACAGCCTACTACGAGCAGTACTTC. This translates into CASRTGTAYYEQYF.